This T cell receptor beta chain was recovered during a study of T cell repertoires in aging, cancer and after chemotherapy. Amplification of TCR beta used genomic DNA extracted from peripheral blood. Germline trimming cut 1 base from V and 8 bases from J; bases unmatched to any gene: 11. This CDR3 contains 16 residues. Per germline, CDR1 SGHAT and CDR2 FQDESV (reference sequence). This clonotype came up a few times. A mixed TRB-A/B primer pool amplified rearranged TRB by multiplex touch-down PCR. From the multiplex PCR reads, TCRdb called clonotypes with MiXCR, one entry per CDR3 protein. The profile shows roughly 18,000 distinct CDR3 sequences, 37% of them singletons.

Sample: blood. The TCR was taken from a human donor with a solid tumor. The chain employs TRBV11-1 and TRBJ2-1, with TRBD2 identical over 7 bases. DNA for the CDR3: TGTGCCAGCAGCTTAGGTAGGCGGGAGCTTGGGGATGAGCAGTTCTTC. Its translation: CASSLGRRELGDEQFF.